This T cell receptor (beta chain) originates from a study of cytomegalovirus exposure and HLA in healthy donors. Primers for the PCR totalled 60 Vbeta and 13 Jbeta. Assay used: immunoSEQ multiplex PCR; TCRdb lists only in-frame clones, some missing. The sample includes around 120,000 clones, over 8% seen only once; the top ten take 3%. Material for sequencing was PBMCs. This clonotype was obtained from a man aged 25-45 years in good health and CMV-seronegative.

As DNA, the CDR3 is TGTGCCAGCAGTCTCCCAGGGTATGGCTACACCTTC. As protein: CASSLPGYGYTF. The chain is built from TRBV28 and TRBJ1-2, with D possibly matching TRBD1 (5 bases). The CDR3 is 12 residues long. Per germline, CDR1 MDHEN and CDR2 SYDVKM. The germline V and J ends were trimmed by 5 bases and 5 bases, with 9 bases remaining between them.